The rows below give T cell receptor beta chains drawn from one sample of a study of cytomegalovirus exposure and HLA in healthy donors. The method was immunoSEQ multiplex PCR; TCRdb's version includes in-frame clones alone and lacks a portion of them. The sample includes more than 50,000 clones, roughly 71% of them seen just once. Material: PBMCs. These receptors were taken from a man in his forties in good health and CMV-seropositive. Each CDR3 is given with its conserved first and last residue. Fields, in order: V gene, CDR3 length, J gene, D gene, clone size, CDR3 DNA, CDR3 protein. D genes are given only for firm matches. Size is omitted from some rows. Given values are once, few, many or a class for expanded clones.

v_gene: TRBV30; len: 15; j_gene: TRBJ2-1; d_gene: TRBD2; abundance: NA; CDR3nt: TGTGCCTGGAGGAAACTAGCGGGGGGGCGCAATGAGCAGTTCTTC; CDR3aa: CAWRKLAGGRNEQFF
v_gene: TRBV5-4; len: 15; j_gene: TRBJ2-1; d_gene: NA; abundance: NA; CDR3nt: TGTGCCAGCAGCTACCAGGGGTTCTCCTACAATGAGCAGTTCTTC; CDR3aa: CASSYQGFSYNEQFF
v_gene: TRBV4-3; len: 14; j_gene: TRBJ2-1; d_gene: NA; abundance: many; CDR3nt: TGCGCCAGCAGCCCTCTCTCACGCTATAATGAGCAGTTCTTC; CDR3aa: CASSPLSRYNEQFF
v_gene: TRBV6-5; len: 13; j_gene: TRBJ1-3; d_gene: NA; abundance: NA; CDR3nt: TGTGCCACCCGGGACACCACTGGAAACACCATATATTTT; CDR3aa: CATRDTTGNTIYF
v_gene: TRBV5-1; len: 12; j_gene: TRBJ2-1; d_gene: TRBD2; abundance: NA; CDR3nt: TGCGCCAGCACCCTCGGGGGGGTTGAGCAGTTCTTC; CDR3aa: CASTLGGVEQFF
v_gene: TRBV27; len: 15; j_gene: TRBJ1-2; d_gene: NA; abundance: NA; CDR3nt: TGTGCCAGCAGTTCGCAGGGTGAAGGGGGCTATGGCTACACCTTC; CDR3aa: CASSSQGEGGYGYTF
v_gene: TRBV30; len: 13; j_gene: TRBJ1-5; d_gene: NA; abundance: NA; CDR3nt: TGTGCCTGGAGTGTTTTGTACAATCAGCCCCAGCATTTT; CDR3aa: CAWSVLYNQPQHF
v_gene: TRBV7-3; len: 13; j_gene: TRBJ2-1; d_gene: NA; abundance: NA; CDR3nt: TGTGCCAGCAGCTTAAGACAGGCGACTGAGCAGTTCTTC; CDR3aa: CASSLRQATEQFF
v_gene: TRBV7-2; len: 16; j_gene: TRBJ1-5; d_gene: NA; abundance: NA; CDR3nt: TGTGCCAGCAGCCCCTGGGCCAGCGGAGGGAATCAGCCCCAGCATTTT; CDR3aa: CASSPWASGGNQPQHF
v_gene: TRBV18; len: 16; j_gene: TRBJ1-1; d_gene: NA; abundance: NA; CDR3nt: TGTGCCAGCTCACCACCGGAGACAGGAGAGAACACTGAAGCTTTCTTT; CDR3aa: CASSPPETGENTEAFF
v_gene: TRBV5-1; len: 16; j_gene: TRBJ2-7; d_gene: TRBD1; abundance: NA; CDR3nt: TGCGCCAGCAGCTTCGGCTCGGGACAGGGAACCTACGAGCAGTACTTC; CDR3aa: CASSFGSGQGTYEQYF
v_gene: TRBV9; len: 15; j_gene: TRBJ2-1; d_gene: TRBD2; abundance: NA; CDR3nt: TGTGCCAGCAGCGGGGGACTAGCGGCCTACAATGAGCAGTTCTTC; CDR3aa: CASSGGLAAYNEQFF
v_gene: TRBV9; len: 14; j_gene: TRBJ1-6; d_gene: NA; abundance: NA; CDR3nt: TGTGCCAGCAGCGTAGTTGGGGAGGGTTCACCCCTCCACTTT; CDR3aa: CASSVVGEGSPLHF
v_gene: TRBV5-1; len: 15; j_gene: TRBJ1-4; d_gene: NA; abundance: NA; CDR3nt: TGCGCCAGCAGCTTGGTCCATGCAACTAATGAAAAACTGTTTTTT; CDR3aa: CASSLVHATNEKLFF
v_gene: TRBV4-1; len: 16; j_gene: TRBJ1-2; d_gene: NA; abundance: few; CDR3nt: TGCGCCAGCAGCCAAGATGACGGATTTAGCCTCTATGGCTACACCTTC; CDR3aa: CASSQDDGFSLYGYTF
v_gene: TRBV5-4; len: 15; j_gene: TRBJ1-1; d_gene: NA; abundance: few; CDR3nt: TGTGCCAGCAGCTTGGAGGAGGGCGAGGACACTGAAGCTTTCTTT; CDR3aa: CASSLEEGEDTEAFF
v_gene: TRBV2; len: 15; j_gene: TRBJ1-1; d_gene: TRBD1; abundance: NA; CDR3nt: TGTGCCAGCAACCGGGACAGGTACATGAACACTGAAGCTTTCTTT; CDR3aa: CASNRDRYMNTEAFF
v_gene: TRBV5-1; len: 16; j_gene: TRBJ1-5; d_gene: TRBD1; abundance: NA; CDR3nt: TGCGCCAGCAGCTTGGATGCGACAGGGGGCGGTCAGCCCCAGCATTTT; CDR3aa: CASSLDATGGGQPQHF
v_gene: TRBV10-1; len: 13; j_gene: TRBJ2-3; d_gene: NA; abundance: once; CDR3nt: TGCGCCAGCAGCCGGGACTCCACAGATACGCAGTATTTT; CDR3aa: CASSRDSTDTQYF
v_gene: TRBV5-1; len: 14; j_gene: TRBJ2-3; d_gene: NA; abundance: NA; CDR3nt: TGCGCCAGCAGCTTGAGTAGTGCCCCAGATACGCAGTATTTT; CDR3aa: CASSLSSAPDTQYF
v_gene: TRBV7-8; len: 13; j_gene: TRBJ2-3; d_gene: NA; abundance: NA; CDR3nt: TGTGCCAGCAGCTTAGAAGGGAGGGATACGCAGTATTTT; CDR3aa: CASSLEGRDTQYF
v_gene: TRBV5-4; len: 15; j_gene: TRBJ1-6; d_gene: NA; abundance: NA; CDR3nt: TGTGCCAGCAGCCCCTACAGTAAATTGAATTCACCCCTCCACTTT; CDR3aa: CASSPYSKLNSPLHF
v_gene: TRBV20-1; len: 11; j_gene: TRBJ2-2; d_gene: NA; abundance: NA; CDR3nt: TGCAGTGCTAGAGCGGCCGGGGAGCTGTTTTTT; CDR3aa: CSARAAGELFF
v_gene: TRBV30; len: 12; j_gene: TRBJ1-1; d_gene: NA; abundance: NA; CDR3nt: TGTGCCTGGAGACAGGGGAACACTGAAGCTTTCTTT; CDR3aa: CAWRQGNTEAFF
v_gene: TRBV6-5; len: 14; j_gene: TRBJ1-2; d_gene: NA; abundance: NA; CDR3nt: TGTGCCAGCAGCTGGACAGCTTCAAACTATGGCTACACCTTC; CDR3aa: CASSWTASNYGYTF
v_gene: TRBV9; len: 15; j_gene: TRBJ2-3; d_gene: TRBD1; abundance: once; CDR3nt: TGTGCCAGCAGCGTACCGGGACAGGGCACAGATACGCAGTATTTT; CDR3aa: CASSVPGQGTDTQYF
v_gene: TRBV6-1; len: 15; j_gene: TRBJ1-5; d_gene: NA; abundance: NA; CDR3nt: TGTGCCAGCAGTAGGACCCAGGGAGGGTATCAGCCCCAGCATTTT; CDR3aa: CASSRTQGGYQPQHF
v_gene: TRBV7-9; len: 14; j_gene: TRBJ1-4; d_gene: NA; abundance: NA; CDR3nt: TGTGCCAGCAGCCCGGGGGGGGTTCGGGAAAAACTGTTTTTT; CDR3aa: CASSPGGVREKLFF
v_gene: TRBV5-1; len: 14; j_gene: TRBJ2-7; d_gene: NA; abundance: NA; CDR3nt: TGCGCCAGCAGCTTGGACGGGGGGCGATACGAGCAGTACTTC; CDR3aa: CASSLDGGRYEQYF
v_gene: TRBV6-6; len: 16; j_gene: TRBJ2-7; d_gene: NA; abundance: few; CDR3nt: TGTGCCAGCAGCCCCGGGCTAGCGCGGGGCCCCTACGAGCAGTACTTC; CDR3aa: CASSPGLARGPYEQYF
v_gene: TRBV7-9; len: 16; j_gene: TRBJ2-3; d_gene: TRBD2; abundance: NA; CDR3nt: TGTGCCAGCATGCGGTCTTTGAGCGGGGGTGGAGATACGCAGTATTTT; CDR3aa: CASMRSLSGGGDTQYF
v_gene: TRBV6-5; len: 15; j_gene: TRBJ2-1; d_gene: TRBD2; abundance: NA; CDR3nt: TGTGCCAGCAGCCGCGGTATTAGCGGGCACAATGAGCAGTTCTTC; CDR3aa: CASSRGISGHNEQFF
v_gene: TRBV5-6; len: 13; j_gene: TRBJ1-2; d_gene: NA; abundance: NA; CDR3nt: TGTGCCAGCAGCTTGACGAGGTCGTATGGCTACACCTTC; CDR3aa: CASSLTRSYGYTF
v_gene: TRBV7-2; len: 14; j_gene: TRBJ1-5; d_gene: NA; abundance: few; CDR3nt: TGTGCCAGCAGCTTAGACGGCGGGGGCCAGCCCCAGCATTTT; CDR3aa: CASSLDGGGQPQHF
v_gene: TRBV5-5; len: 14; j_gene: TRBJ1-4; d_gene: NA; abundance: NA; CDR3nt: TGTGCCAGCAGGCTTTGGGGGCGGGATGAAAAACTGTTTTTT; CDR3aa: CASRLWGRDEKLFF